The T cell receptor beta chain described here comes from a study of CD8 T cells in ankylosing spondylitis. The V gene lost 10 bases and the J gene lost 0 bases, with 18 bases spanning the gap. Germline CDR1 and CDR2: MNHEY and SVGAGI. This CDR3 comprises 15 residues. Each CDR3 protein gets one entry after TCRdb re-called the 5' RACE reads with MiXCR. The table has some 150,000 distinct CDR3 sequences, 40% to 50% seen once. Sequencing input: synovial fluid, either unsorted or a sorted T cell fraction (not recorded which). V gene TRBV6-5 combines with J gene TRBJ1-1; unclear D gene. The clonotype was recovered from a male donor with ankylosing spondylitis. The CDR3 loop reads CATCLDVGMNTEAFF. CDR3 DNA sequence: TGTGCCACCTGTTTAGATGTTGGAATGAACACTGAAGCTTTCTTT.